Presented here are 27 T cell receptor beta chains from one specimen sequenced in a study of blood T cell repertoires in COVID-19. The protocol was immunoSEQ multiplex PCR, while the TCRdb copy is restricted to in-frame clones and leaves out a portion. Of some 340,000 clones in the sample, around 83% were seen once. Input material: PBMCs or T cells enriched from blood (not recorded which). These receptors all stem from a woman in her 50s who had recovered from COVID-19.

V is TRBV19 and J is TRBJ1-3; 7 nucleotides align to TRBD1. The germline gives CDR1 LNHDA, CDR2 SQIVND (reference sequence). The CDR3 runs 14 residues. Germline trimming cut 7 bases from V and 2 bases from J; bases unmatched to any gene: 5. Here the CDR3 reads CASTVGQAGNTIYF. CDR3 DNA sequence: TGTGCCAGTACCGTAGGACAGGCTGGAAACACCATATATTTT.

The chain combines TRBV19 with TRBJ1-2; 7 bases align to TRBD1. The CDR3 runs to 15 residues. Unmatched junction bases numbered 10, after V lost 7 bases and J lost 2 bases. In germline, CDR1 is LNHDA, CDR2 SQIVND (reference sequence). CDR3 sequence: CASTPRGDRNYGYTF. In DNA, the CDR3 is TGTGCCAGTACACCGCGCGGGGACAGAAACTATGGCTACACCTTC.

V is TRBV5-6 and J is TRBJ1-1, with D possibly TRBD1 on 6 matching bases. Germline V CDR1 and CDR2: SGHDT, YYEEEE. CDR3 length: 14 amino acids. Trimming left V 4 bases short and J 5 bases short, with 15 bases between. CDR3 residues: CASSARGPGTEAFF. The CDR3 DNA reads TGTGCCAGCAGCGCGCGGGGGCCGGGGACTGAAGCTTTCTTT. The complete variable domain, with remaining parts taken from reference TRBV5-6 and TRBJ1-1, reads DAGVTQSPTHLIKTRGQQVTLRCSPKSGHDTVSWYQQALGQGPQFIFQYYEEEERQRGNFPDRFSGHQFPNYSSELNVNALLLGDSALYLCASSARGPGTEAFFGQGTRLTVV.

The chain employs TRBV1 and TRBJ2-1; TRBD1, as called in the table, went unchecked against the DNA. TRBV1 is assigned pseudogene status. The CDR3 runs 18 residues. CDR3 nucleotide sequence: TGCACCAGCAGCCTTAAGAGAACGGGACAGGGGTCCTACAATGAGCAGTTCTTC. Translation: CTSSLKRTGQGSYNEQFF.

This sequence joins TRBV7-3 and TRBJ1-6; 12 bases match TRBD1. The length of the CDR3 is 19 residues. Germline V gene sequence: CDR1 SGHTA, CDR2 FQGTGA. J gave up 5 bases and V 5 bases, and 13 bases lay outside the gene matches. The CDR3 nucleotides are TGTGCCAGCAGCACCCGGACAACGGGACAGGGGGCAAATAATTCACCCCTCCACTTT. Translation gives CASSTRTTGQGANNSPLHF.

The chain links TRBV6-5 to TRBJ1-6, with 7 bases fitting TRBD1. With V trimmed by 4 bases and J by 5 bases, 2 bases remained unmatched. Germline loops: CDR1 MNHEY, CDR2 SVGAGI. This CDR3 contains 14 residues. CDR3 sequence reads: CASSSTGNNSPLHF. The CDR3 DNA reads TGTGCCAGCAGTTCGACAGGGAATAATTCACCCCTCCACTTT.

The chain combines TRBV4-3 with TRBJ2-2; possible D gene TRBD1, 6 bases. The germline gives CDR1 LGHNA, CDR2 YSLEER. The CDR3 has 15 amino acids. V shed 0 bases and J shed 7 bases, with 12 bases lying between them. The CDR3 loop is CASSQDRQGFGELFF. CDR3 nucleotides: TGCGCCAGCAGCCAAGATCGGCAGGGGTTCGGGGAGCTGTTTTTT.

The V gene is TRBV19, the J gene TRBJ1-4, with 8 nucleotides matching TRBD1. Germline loops: CDR1 LNHDA, CDR2 SQIVND (reference sequence). The CDR3 extends over 16 amino acids. The V and J ends lost 6 bases and 2 bases, in that order; junction bases with no gene match: 8. DNA for the CDR3: TGTGCCAGTAGATGGGGACAGGTTGGGACTAATGAAAAACTGTTTTTT. Translated, it gives CASRWGQVGTNEKLFF.

The sample holds a few counts of this clone. V is TRBV30 and J is TRBJ1-3, with 7 positions matching TRBD1. CDR1 GTSNPN and CDR2 SVGIG come from the germline V gene (reference sequence). J lost 1 base, V lost 3 bases, and 9 bases had no gene match. The CDR3 has 16 residues. This CDR3 is CAWSFWRGLSGNTIYF. The CDR3 region has the DNA TGTGCCTGGAGCTTTTGGAGGGGGCTATCTGGAAACACCATATATTTT.

The gene calls are TRBV7-2 and TRBJ2-3; 10 bases are a match to TRBD2. The germline CDR1 and CDR2 sequences are SGHTA and FQGNSA. The CDR3 consists of 17 residues. V shed 1 base, J shed 0 bases, and the junction held 4 bases outside the gene matches. DNA of the CDR3: TGTGCCAGCAGCTTAGTCGGACTAGCGGAGAGCACAGATACGCAGTATTTT. The encoded protein is CASSLVGLAESTDTQYF.

The genes are TRBV6-2 or TRBV6-3 and TRBJ1-1; D gene unclear. Germline CDR1 reads MNHEY; CDR2 reads SVGEGT. The CDR3 consists of 15 residues. V gave up 5 bases and J gave up 4 bases, with 17 bases separating them. CDR3 residues: CASSPNVVRGTEAFF. CDR3 coding DNA: TGTGCCAGCAGTCCCAACGTCGTGCGGGGCACTGAAGCTTTCTTT.

This clone was seen a few times. V gene TRBV4-3 combines with J gene TRBJ2-1, with D perhaps matching TRBD1 (6 bases). The CDR3 spans 14 residues. Per the germline V gene, CDR1 is LGHNA and CDR2 is YSLEER. V was shortened by 3 bases and J by 8 bases, with 14 bases between the two germline ends. CDR3 coding DNA: TGCGCCAGCAGCCAGGTACCCCCAGGGGATGAGCAGTTCTTC. Protein sequence: CASSQVPPGDEQFF.

The rearrangement links TRBV7-9 to TRBJ2-5; the D is unclear. The V gene's germline CDR1 is SEHNR and CDR2 FQNEAQ (reference sequence). The CDR3 is 16 amino acids. Trimming removed 9 bases at V and 3 bases at J, with 23 bases between. This chain's CDR3 is CASSPLAWARKETQYF. Written as DNA, the CDR3 is TGTGCCAGTTCTCCCTTGGCGTGGGCGCGAAAAGAGACCCAGTACTTC.

In this sample, this clone turned up a few times. The J gene is TRBJ2-7, the V gene TRBV11-1; 8 positions agree with TRBD2. The trim removed 1 base at V and 3 bases at J, leaving 5 bases unmatched. The V gene's germline CDR1 is SGHAT and CDR2 FQDESV (reference sequence). The CDR3 has 15 residues. DNA of the CDR3: TGTGCCAGCAGCTTAGGGCTAGCGGGCTTCTACGAGCAGTACTTC. Translation: CASSLGLAGFYEQYF.

This chain joins TRBV5-6 and TRBJ1-4; 9 nucleotides match TRBD1. V was clipped by 2 bases and J by 7 bases; unmatched bases: 3. CDR3 length: 14 amino acids. Germline assignment: CDR1 SGHDT and CDR2 YYEEEE. The chain's CDR3 is CASSLVQGAEKLFF. The CDR3, as DNA: TGTGCCAGCAGCTTAGTACAGGGGGCTGAAAAACTGTTTTTT.

The chain combines TRBV7-9 with TRBJ1-1, with D hard to call. The germline V gene encodes CDR1 SEHNR and CDR2 FQNEAQ (reference sequence). The CDR3 has 14 amino acids. The germline V and J ends were trimmed by 1 base and 0 bases, with 6 bases remaining between them. The CDR3 sequence is CASSLGSVNTEAFF. The CDR3 coding sequence is TGTGCCAGCAGCTTAGGTTCGGTGAACACTGAAGCTTTCTTT.

This chain uses TRBV2 with TRBJ1-5, with D perhaps TRBD1 (5 bases). CDR1 and CDR2 (germline): SNHLY, FYNNEI. Trimming cost V 4 bases and J 3 bases, with 10 bases left between them. The CDR3 spans 14 residues. CDR3 residues: CASSVEQVNQPQHF. The CDR3, as DNA: TGTGCCAGCAGTGTTGAACAGGTCAATCAGCCCCAGCATTTT.

CDR3 amino acids: CASSQDTRRVTNYGYTF. DNA for the CDR3: TGTGCCAGCAGCCAAGATACTAGGCGGGTAACAAACTATGGCTACACCTTC. This chain uses TRBV7-9 with TRBJ1-2; D gene unclear. Germline CDR1 and CDR2: SEHNR and FQNEAQ (reference sequence). The ends were cut back, 5 bases at V and 2 bases at J, with 21 bases in the middle. The CDR3 length is 17 residues.

This chain joins TRBV30 and TRBJ1-1; 7 positions agree with TRBD1. Looked up from germline, CDR1 is GTSNPN and CDR2 is SVGIG (reference sequence). This CDR3 has 12 residues. Trimming at V came to 8 bases and at J to 10 bases, leaving 13 bases not matched to a gene. The CDR3 coding sequence is TGTGCCGGGATTGTGAGACAGGGTCGAGCTTTCTTT. Protein product: CAGIVRQGRAFF.

The CDR3 is CATQGNTEAFF. The CDR3 region has the DNA TGTGCCACGCAGGGGAACACTGAAGCTTTCTTT. The V call is TRBV11-3, the J call TRBJ1-1; tentatively, D is TRBD1 (5 bases). Trimming left V 10 bases short and J 1 base short, with 7 bases between. Germline V gene data show CDR1 as SGHNT and CDR2 as YENEEA. The CDR3 consists of 11 residues.

The chain links TRBV6-5 to TRBJ1-2, with D perhaps TRBD1 (5 bases). The CDR3 runs to 15 residues. Trimming took 0 bases from V and 7 from J, leaving 15 bases between them. Per the germline V gene, CDR1 is MNHEY and CDR2 is SVGAGI. The CDR3 region is CASSYSKEVRGGYTF. For the CDR3, the DNA is TGTGCCAGCAGTTACTCGAAAGAGGTTAGGGGTGGCTACACCTTC.

With regard to this clone: The sample contains more than one DNA sequence encoding this CDR3. CDR3 bases: TGCGCCAGCAGCTTGGTCGGTGGGGAGGAGACCCAGTACTTC. Amino acid sequence: CASSLVGGEETQYF. This chain joins TRBV5-1 and TRBJ2-5, with D maybe TRBD2 (5 bases). The V gene lost 0 bases and the J gene lost 5 bases, with 11 bases spanning the gap. The CDR3 spans 14 residues. Per the germline V gene, CDR1 is SGHRS and CDR2 is YFSETQ.

The rearrangement links TRBV27 to TRBJ1-6; possible D gene TRBD1, 5 bases. V shed 10 bases and J shed 8 bases, with 12 bases lying between them. The CDR3 has 12 amino acids. The V gene's germline CDR1 is MNHEY and CDR2 SMNVEV (reference sequence). The chain's CDR3 is CATGVAYSPLHF. In DNA, the CDR3 is TGTGCCACGGGGGTGGCTTATTCACCCCTCCACTTT.

The genes are TRBV5-4 and TRBJ2-2; maybe TRBD2 (6 bases). The CDR3 runs to 16 residues. CDR1 and CDR2 (germline): SGHNT, YYREEE (reference sequence). The V end lost 1 base, the J end lost 3 bases, and 13 bases lay between the germline ends. This CDR3 is CASSLIGGKDTGELFF. The CDR3 DNA follows: TGTGCCAGCAGCTTGATCGGGGGTAAAGACACCGGGGAGCTGTTTTTT.

This sequence joins TRBV9 and TRBJ2-1, with 12 bases lining up with TRBD2. V dropped 0 bases and J dropped 6; count of bases not matched to a gene: 4. Germline CDR1 is SGDLS and CDR2 is YYNGEE. The CDR3 runs 16 residues. CDR3 residues: CASSVASGGAFNEQFF. The DNA for the CDR3 is TGTGCCAGCAGCGTAGCTAGCGGGGGGGCGTTCAATGAGCAGTTCTTC. Full variable domain (rest looked up from reference TRBV9 and TRBJ2-1): DSGVTQTPKHLITATGQRVTLRCSPRSGDLSVYWYQQSLDQGLQFLIQYYNGEERAKGNILERFSAQQFPDLHSELNLSSLELGDSALYFCASSVASGGAFNEQFFGPGTRLTVL.

Of note for this clone: This sample also contains other DNA sequences that code for the same CDR3. The genes are TRBV20-1 and TRBJ2-1; possible D gene TRBD1, 5 bases. The CDR3 loop spans 10 amino acids. CDR1 and CDR2 from the germline V gene are DFQATT and SNEGSKA (reference sequence). Deletions cut 5 bases from V and 7 bases from J, with 6 bases between. For the CDR3, the DNA is TGCAGTGCTCAGGGTAATGAGCAGTTCTTC. It translates to CSAQGNEQFF.

The V and J genes are TRBV7-9 and TRBJ1-1; no definite D call. The V end was cut by 4 bases, the J end by 3 bases, with 9 bases between. The CDR3 has 13 amino acids. The germline V gene encodes CDR1 SEHNR and CDR2 FQNEAQ (reference sequence). The CDR3 DNA is TGTGCCAGCAGCTGGACTACCGACACTGAAGCTTTCTTT. Encoded protein: CASSWTTDTEAFF.